These T cell receptor beta chains were read from a single sample in a study of shared clonotypes between healthy human individuals. TCRdb's copy holds only in-frame clones and misses some; the assay was immunoSEQ multiplex PCR. The table lists about 2.3 million clones, about nine tenths of them singletons. Sequencing was performed on naive CD4+ T cells from PBMCs. These receptors originate from a man younger than 35 in good health. Some clones in this sample may be carry-over from other donors' samples. Both conserved end residues are trimmed from each CDR3. Clone sizes are given selectively: once, few, many, or a class where the clone is expanded.

>.|TRBV5-8|TRBJ2-5
ASSLGPGRETQY
>.|TRBV7-8|TRBJ1-3
ASRPTGYHSGNTIY
>.|TRBV18|TRBJ1-1
ASSPRQDRAAEAF
>.|TRBV28|TRBJ2-6
ASSIQGAPNSGANVLT
>.|TRBV7-9|TRBJ2-3
ASSYPLADTQY
>.|TRBV7-8|TRBJ1-1
ASSLPWGRAAEAF
>.|TRBV2|TRBJ2-5
ASSEIPSGTRTQY
>.|TRBV19|TRBJ1-4
ASSSPGAANEKLF
>.|TRBV28|TRBJ1-1
ASSWGASEAF
>.|TRBV6-1|TRBJ2-7
ASRGLYEQY
>.|TRBV10-3|TRBJ2-7
AIRGGEPAHEQY
>.|TRBV28|TRBJ2-1
ASSRTSGEDEQF
>.|TRBV5-1|TRBJ2-5
ASSLSGGQGTQY
>once|TRBV28|TRBJ2-5
ASRPGTGGLETQY
>.|TRBV7-2|TRBJ1-1
ASSSRGGAGNTEAF
>.|TRBV5-1|TRBJ1-5
ASSLEGAANQPQH
>.|TRBV5-1|TRBJ2-1
ASSLVRAAREAYNEQF
>.|TRBV27|TRBJ2-7
ASREVPYEQY
>.|TRBV4-1|TRBJ1-1
ASSQDLVGHGAF
>.|TRBV28|TRBJ2-7
ASSPSRTPLDYEQY
>.|TRBV11-3|TRBJ2-7
ASSIGLAGVDEQY
>.|TRBV2|TRBJ2-1
ASRSGVNEQF
>.|TRBV11-3|TRBJ2-3
ASSSSFRDTQY
>.|TRBV5-1|TRBJ2-3
ASSHTSAGTDTQY
>.|TRBV4-3|TRBJ1-5
ASSLTAISNQPQH
>.|TRBV5-1|TRBJ2-1
ASSLAAGLAVDEQF
>.|TRBV6-6|TRBJ1-2
ASLAGGKGGYT
>.|TRBV5-4|TRBJ2-7
ASSLGQGFYEQY
>once|TRBV27|TRBJ2-7
ASNSAAVPSYEQY
>.|TRBV2|TRBJ2-5
ASSLPGGETQY
>.|TRBV14|TRBJ1-5
ASSQGSRGADQPQH
>.|TRBV19|TRBJ2-1
ASSPFRGQGPLYEQF
>.|TRBV6-5|TRBJ2-5
ASSSTRRQETQY
>.|TRBV5-4|TRBJ1-6
ASSDGLLLH
>.|TRBV7-3|TRBJ2-1
ASSSGLYNEQF
>few|TRBV2|TRBJ1-5
ASSEGDVSQH
>.|TRBV28|TRBJ1-5
ASSRIGTQRRRPQH
>.|TRBV7-9|TRBJ2-2
ASSFPLLAGGNTGELF
>.|TRBV19|TRBJ2-7
ASTRTGGGDEQY
>once|TRBV5-1|TRBJ2-1
ASSVGVYNEQF
>.|TRBV5-1|TRBJ2-1
ASSLVAGANEQF
>.|TRBV7-9|TRBJ1-5
ASSLRSGDSNQPQH
>once|TRBV10-2|TRBJ2-3
ASRGTDTQY